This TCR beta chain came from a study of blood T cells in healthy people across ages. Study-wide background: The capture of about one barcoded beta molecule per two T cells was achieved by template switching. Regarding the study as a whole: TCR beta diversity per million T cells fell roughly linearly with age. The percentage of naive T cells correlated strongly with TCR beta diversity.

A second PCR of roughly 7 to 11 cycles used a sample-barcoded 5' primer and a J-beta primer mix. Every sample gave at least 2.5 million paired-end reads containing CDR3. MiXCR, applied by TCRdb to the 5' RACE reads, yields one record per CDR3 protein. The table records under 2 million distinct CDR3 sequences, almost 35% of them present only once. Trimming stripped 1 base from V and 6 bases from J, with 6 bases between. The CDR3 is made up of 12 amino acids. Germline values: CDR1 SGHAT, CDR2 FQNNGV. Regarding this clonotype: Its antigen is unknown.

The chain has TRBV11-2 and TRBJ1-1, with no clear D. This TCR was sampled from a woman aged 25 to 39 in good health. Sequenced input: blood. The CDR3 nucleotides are TGTGCCAGCAGCTTAGGACTGTCTGAAGCTTTCTTT. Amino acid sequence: CASSLGLSEAFF.